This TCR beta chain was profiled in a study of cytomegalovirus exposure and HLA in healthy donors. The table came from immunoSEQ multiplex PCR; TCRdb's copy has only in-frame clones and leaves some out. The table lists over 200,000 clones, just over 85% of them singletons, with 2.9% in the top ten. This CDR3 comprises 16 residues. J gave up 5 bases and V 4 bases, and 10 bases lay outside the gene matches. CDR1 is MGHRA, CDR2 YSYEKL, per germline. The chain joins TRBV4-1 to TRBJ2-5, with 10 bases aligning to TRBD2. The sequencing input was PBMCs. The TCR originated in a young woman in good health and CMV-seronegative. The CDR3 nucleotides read TGCGCCAGCAGCCGACAGCGGGAGGGGAATCGGGAGACCCAGTACTTC. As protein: CASSRQREGNRETQYF.